The clone carrying this T cell receptor (beta chain) was seen a handful of times. TCRdb independently ran MiXCR on the 5' RACE reads; one entry per CDR3 protein. The repertoire has some 43,000 distinct CDR3 sequences, over 15% of them found once; the top ten carry about 2.7%. These data originate in a study of chronic HIV infection and antiretroviral therapy. In germline, CDR1 is MDHEN, CDR2 SYDVKM. The CDR3 length is 19 residues. The V and J ends lost 5 bases and 3 bases, in that order; junction bases with no gene match: 20. This sequence joins TRBV28 and TRBJ2-7, with TRBD2 matching over 9 bases. The sequence was obtained from an adult who had HIV and had not received antiretroviral therapy, or was an uninfected healthy control (not recorded which). The sample comprised peripheral blood. DNA of the CDR3: TGTGCCAGCAGTCCCCAAGAGATCCAAGTCGTAGCGGGAGACTACGAGCAGTACTTC. It codes for CASSPQEIQVVAGDYEQYF.